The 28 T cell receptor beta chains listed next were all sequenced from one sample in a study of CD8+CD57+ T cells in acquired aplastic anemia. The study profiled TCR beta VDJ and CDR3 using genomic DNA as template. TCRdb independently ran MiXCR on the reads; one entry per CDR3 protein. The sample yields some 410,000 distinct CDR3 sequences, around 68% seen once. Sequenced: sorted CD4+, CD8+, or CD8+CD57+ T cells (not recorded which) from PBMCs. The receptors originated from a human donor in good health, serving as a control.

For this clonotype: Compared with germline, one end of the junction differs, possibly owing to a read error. The CDR3 DNA sequence: TGTGCCAGCACCACGACCGGGAGCCAAGAGGCCCAGCCCCAGCAGTTT. Its protein product is CASTTTGSQEAQPQQF. J is TRBJ1-5 and V is TRBV19; no definite D call. The CDR3 length is 16 residues. The V gene's germline CDR1 is LNHDA and CDR2 SQIVND (reference sequence). Full variable domain (rest looked up from reference TRBV19 and TRBJ1-5): DGGITQSPKYLFRKEGQNVTLSCEQNLNHDAMYWYRQDPGQGLRLIYYSQIVNDFQKGDIAEGYSVSREKKESFPLTVTSAQKNPTAFYLCASTTTGSQEAQPQQFGDGTRLSIL.

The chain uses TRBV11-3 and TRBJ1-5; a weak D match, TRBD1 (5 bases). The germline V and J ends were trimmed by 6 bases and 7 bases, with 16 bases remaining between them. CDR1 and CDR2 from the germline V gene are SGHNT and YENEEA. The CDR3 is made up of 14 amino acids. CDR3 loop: CASSVDQGVQPQHF. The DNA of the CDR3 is TGTGCCAGCAGTGTTGATCAGGGCGTGCAGCCCCAGCATTTT.

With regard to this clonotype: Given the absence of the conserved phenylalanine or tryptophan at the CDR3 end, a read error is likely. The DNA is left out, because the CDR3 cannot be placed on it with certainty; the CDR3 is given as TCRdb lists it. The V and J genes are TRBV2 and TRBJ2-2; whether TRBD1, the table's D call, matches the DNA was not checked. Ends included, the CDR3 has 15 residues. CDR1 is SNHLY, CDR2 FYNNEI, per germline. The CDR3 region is CASSDEGINSDTFCS.

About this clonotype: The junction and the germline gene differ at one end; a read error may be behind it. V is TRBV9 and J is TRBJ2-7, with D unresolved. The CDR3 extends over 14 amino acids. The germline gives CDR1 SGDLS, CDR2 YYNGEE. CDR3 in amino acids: CASSVGSIPSDTHF. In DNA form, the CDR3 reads TGTGCCAGCAGCGTAGGATCTATTCCCTCAGATACGCACTTC.

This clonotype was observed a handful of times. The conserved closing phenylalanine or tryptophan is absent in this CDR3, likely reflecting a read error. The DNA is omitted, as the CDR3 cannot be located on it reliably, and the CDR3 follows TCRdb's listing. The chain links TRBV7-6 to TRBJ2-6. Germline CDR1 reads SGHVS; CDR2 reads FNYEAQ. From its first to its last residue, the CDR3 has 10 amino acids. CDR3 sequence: CASSQGEWTS.

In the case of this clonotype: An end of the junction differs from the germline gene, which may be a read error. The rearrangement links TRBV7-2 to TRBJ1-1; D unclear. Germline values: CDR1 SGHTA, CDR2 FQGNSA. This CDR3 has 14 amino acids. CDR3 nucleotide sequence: TGTGCCAGCAGCCCCAGGAAGCCAGATACGCAAGATTTTTTT. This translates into CASSPRKPDTQDFF.

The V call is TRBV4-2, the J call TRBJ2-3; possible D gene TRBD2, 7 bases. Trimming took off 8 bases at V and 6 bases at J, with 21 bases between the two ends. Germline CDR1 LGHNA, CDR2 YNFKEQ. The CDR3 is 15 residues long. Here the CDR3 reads CASDLVWGGQDTQYF. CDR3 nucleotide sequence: TGTGCCAGCGACTTAGTGTGGGGGGGCCAGGATACGCAGTATTTT.

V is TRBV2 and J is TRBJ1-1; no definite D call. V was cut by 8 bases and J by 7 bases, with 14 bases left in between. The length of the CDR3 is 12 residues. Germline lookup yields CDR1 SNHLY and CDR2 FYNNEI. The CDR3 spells CASGPRRDEAFF. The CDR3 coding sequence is TGTGCCAGCGGGCCGAGGAGGGATGAAGCTTTCTTT.

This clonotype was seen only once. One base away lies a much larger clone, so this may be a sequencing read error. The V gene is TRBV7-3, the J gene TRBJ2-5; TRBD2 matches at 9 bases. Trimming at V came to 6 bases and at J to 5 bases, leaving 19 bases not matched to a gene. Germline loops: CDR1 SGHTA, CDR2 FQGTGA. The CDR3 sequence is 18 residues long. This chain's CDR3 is CASSQTATSGSERETQYF. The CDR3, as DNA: TGTGCCAGCAGTCAGACCGCAACTAGCGGGTCGGAGCGCGAGACCCAGTACTTC. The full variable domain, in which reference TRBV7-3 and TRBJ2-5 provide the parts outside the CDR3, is GAGVSQTPSNKVTEKGKYVELRCDPISGHTALYWYRQSLGQGPEFLIYFQGTGAADDSGLPNDRFFAVRPEGSVSTLKIQRTERGDSAVYLCASSQTATSGSERETQYFGPGTRLLVL.

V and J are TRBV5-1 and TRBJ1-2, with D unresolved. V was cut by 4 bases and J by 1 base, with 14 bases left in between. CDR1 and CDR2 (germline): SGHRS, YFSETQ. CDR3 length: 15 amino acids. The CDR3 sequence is CASSPRSGFNYGYTF. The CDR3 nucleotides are TGCGCCAGCAGCCCCAGGTCAGGATTTAACTATGGCTACACCTTC.

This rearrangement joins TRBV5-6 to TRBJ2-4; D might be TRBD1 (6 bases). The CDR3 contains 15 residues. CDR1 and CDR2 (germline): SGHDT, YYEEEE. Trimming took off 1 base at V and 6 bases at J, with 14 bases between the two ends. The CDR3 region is CASSLSLQGSNIQYF. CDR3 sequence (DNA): TGTGCCAGCAGCTTGTCCCTACAGGGCTCAAACATTCAGTACTTC.

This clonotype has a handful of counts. The DNA of the CDR3 is TGTGCCAGTAGTATCTCGGCAGATACGCAGTATTTT. The encoded protein is CASSISADTQYF. V and J are TRBV9 and TRBJ2-3; D gene unclear. Germline CDR1 and CDR2: SGDLS and YYNGEE. The germline V and J ends were trimmed by 8 bases and 4 bases, with 11 bases remaining between them. The length of the CDR3 is 12 residues.

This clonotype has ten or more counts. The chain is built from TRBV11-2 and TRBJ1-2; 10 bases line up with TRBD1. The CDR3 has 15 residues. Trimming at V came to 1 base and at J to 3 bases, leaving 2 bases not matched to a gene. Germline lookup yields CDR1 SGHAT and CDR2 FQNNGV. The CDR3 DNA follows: TGTGCCAGCAGCTTAGTCGGACAGGGGGACTATGGCTACACCTTC. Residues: CASSLVGQGDYGYTF.

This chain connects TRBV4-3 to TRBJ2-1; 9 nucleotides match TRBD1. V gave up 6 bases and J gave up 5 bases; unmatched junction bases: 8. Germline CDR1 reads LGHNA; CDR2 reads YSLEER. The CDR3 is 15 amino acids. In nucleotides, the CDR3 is TGCGCCAGCAGTAACCGGGACAGGGAGGACAATGAGCAGTTCTTC. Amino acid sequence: CASSNRDREDNEQFF.

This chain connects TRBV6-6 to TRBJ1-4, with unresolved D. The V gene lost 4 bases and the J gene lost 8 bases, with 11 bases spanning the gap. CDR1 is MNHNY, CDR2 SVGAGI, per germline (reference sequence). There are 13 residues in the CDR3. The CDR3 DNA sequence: TGTGCCAGCAGTTCGGGCCATGGAGAAAAACTGTTTTTT. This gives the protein CASSSGHGEKLFF.

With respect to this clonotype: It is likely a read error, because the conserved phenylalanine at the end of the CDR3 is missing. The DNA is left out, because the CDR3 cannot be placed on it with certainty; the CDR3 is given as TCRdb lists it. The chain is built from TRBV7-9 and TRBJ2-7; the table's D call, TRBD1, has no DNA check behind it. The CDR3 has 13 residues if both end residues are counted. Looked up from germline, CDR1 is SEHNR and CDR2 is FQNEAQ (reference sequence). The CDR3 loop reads CASSSDRTPRSPL.

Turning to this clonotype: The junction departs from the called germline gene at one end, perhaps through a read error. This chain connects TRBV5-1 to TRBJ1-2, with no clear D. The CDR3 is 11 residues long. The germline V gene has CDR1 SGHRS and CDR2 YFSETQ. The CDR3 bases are TGCGCCAGCAGCCAGGAGCTATTACGTGACTTC. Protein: CASSQELLRDF.

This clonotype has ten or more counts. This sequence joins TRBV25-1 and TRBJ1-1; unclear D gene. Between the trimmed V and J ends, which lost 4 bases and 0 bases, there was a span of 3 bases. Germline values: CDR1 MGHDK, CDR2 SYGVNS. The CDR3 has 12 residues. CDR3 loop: CASSAVNTEAFF. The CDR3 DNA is TGTGCCAGCAGTGCGGTGAACACTGAAGCTTTCTTT. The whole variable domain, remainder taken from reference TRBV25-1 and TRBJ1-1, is EADIYQTPRYLVIGTGKKITLECSQTMGHDKMYWYQQDPGMELHLIHYSYGVNSTEKGDLSSESTVSRIRTEHFPLTLESARPSHTSQYLCASSAVNTEAFFGQGTRLTVV.

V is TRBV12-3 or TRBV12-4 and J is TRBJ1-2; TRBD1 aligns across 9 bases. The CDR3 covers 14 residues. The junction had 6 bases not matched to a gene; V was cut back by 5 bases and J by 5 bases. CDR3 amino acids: CASSTGQGRYGYTF. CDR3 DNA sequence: TGTGCCAGCAGTACTGGACAGGGGAGATATGGCTACACCTTC.

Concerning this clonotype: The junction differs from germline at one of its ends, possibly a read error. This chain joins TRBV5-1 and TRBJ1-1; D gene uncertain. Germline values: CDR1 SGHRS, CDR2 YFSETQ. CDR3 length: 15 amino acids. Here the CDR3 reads CASSSGDRMNTEALF. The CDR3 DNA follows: TGCGCCAGCAGCTCGGGAGACCGTATGAACACTGAAGCTCTCTTT.

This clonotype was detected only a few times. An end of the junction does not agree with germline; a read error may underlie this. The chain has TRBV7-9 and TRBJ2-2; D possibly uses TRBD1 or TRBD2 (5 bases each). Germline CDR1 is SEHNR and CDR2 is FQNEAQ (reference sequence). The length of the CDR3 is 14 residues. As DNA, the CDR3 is TGTGCCAGCAGCTTAGGGACTGGGGGAGATTCACCCCTCTTT. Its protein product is CASSLGTGGDSPLF.

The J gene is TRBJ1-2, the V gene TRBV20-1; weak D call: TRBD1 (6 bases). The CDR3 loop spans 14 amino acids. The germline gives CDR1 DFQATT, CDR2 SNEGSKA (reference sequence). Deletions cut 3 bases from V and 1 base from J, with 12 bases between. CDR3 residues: CSASPGEGNYGYTF. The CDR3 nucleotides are TGCAGTGCTAGTCCAGGGGAGGGTAACTATGGCTACACCTTC.

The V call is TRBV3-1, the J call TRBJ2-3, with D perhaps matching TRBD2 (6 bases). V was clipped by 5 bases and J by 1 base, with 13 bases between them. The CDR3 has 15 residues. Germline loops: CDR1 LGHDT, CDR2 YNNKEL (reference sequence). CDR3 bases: TGTGCCAGCAGCGCGAGCGGCGGGGGCACAGATACGCAGTATTTT. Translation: CASSASGGGTDTQYF.

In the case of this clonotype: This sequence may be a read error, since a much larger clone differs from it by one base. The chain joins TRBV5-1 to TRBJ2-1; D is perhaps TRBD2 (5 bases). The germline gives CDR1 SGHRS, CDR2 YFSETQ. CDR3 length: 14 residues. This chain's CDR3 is CASRVTNSVNEQFF. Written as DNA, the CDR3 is TGTGCCAGCAGAGTGACCAATAGCGTCAATGAGCAGTTCTTC.

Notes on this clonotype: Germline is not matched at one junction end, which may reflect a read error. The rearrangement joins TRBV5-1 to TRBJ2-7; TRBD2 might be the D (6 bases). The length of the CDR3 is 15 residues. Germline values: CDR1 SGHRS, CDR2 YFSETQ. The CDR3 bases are TGTGCCAGCAGCTTAAGTCCAGGAGGGGAATACGAGCAGTACTTC. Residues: CASSLSPGGEYEQYF.

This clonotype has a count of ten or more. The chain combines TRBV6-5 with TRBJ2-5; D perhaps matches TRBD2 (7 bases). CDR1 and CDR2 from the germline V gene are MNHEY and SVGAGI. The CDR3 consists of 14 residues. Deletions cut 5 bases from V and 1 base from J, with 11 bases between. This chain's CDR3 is CASSPAGAQETQYF. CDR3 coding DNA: TGTGCCAGCAGTCCGGCGGGGGCCCAAGAGACCCAGTACTTC.

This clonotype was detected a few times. The CDR3 loop reads CSARVQDRGDVEAFF. In DNA, the CDR3 is TGCAGTGCTAGAGTACAGGACAGGGGAGACGTCGAAGCTTTCTTT. The chain has TRBV20-1 and TRBJ1-1; 9 nucleotides align to TRBD1. With 1 base clipped from V and 8 bases from J, the junction kept 11 bases outside the gene matches. CDR1 is DFQATT, CDR2 SNEGSKA, per germline (reference sequence). CDR3 size: 15 residues.

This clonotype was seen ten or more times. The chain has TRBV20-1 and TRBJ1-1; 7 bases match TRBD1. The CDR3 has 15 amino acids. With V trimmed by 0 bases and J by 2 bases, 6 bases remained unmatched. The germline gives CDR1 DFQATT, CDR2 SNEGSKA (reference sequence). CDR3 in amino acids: CSARDHEGANTEAFF. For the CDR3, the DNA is TGCAGTGCTAGAGATCACGAGGGGGCAAACACTGAAGCTTTCTTT.